This T cell receptor (beta chain) was retrieved from a study of persistence of HIV-infected CD4 T cells. Remarks on this clone: As yet, its antigen is unknown.

The J segment lost 3 bases and the V segment lost 6 bases, leaving 5 bases of the junction unmatched. This CDR3 spans 14 amino acids. Per germline, CDR1 MNHEY and CDR2 SVGAGI. Cells were stimulated nonspecifically with anti-CD3/anti-CD28 magnetic beads. CD4+ T cells upregulating both CD40 ligand and CD69 were sorted as responding cells. Sequencing used immunoSEQ version 4 in survey mode. Assay used: immunoSEQ multiplex PCR; TCRdb lists only in-frame clones, some missing. The sample includes around 47,000 clones, roughly 92% of them seen just once. This chain connects TRBV6-5 to TRBJ2-7, with 10 bases lining up with TRBD1. The TCR was taken from an adult man with HIV who was CMV-seropositive. The input for sequencing was CD4+ T cells sorted from PBMCs after roughly 18-hour stimulation, taken from a patient who received antiretroviral therapy. This CDR3 reads CASSPRTGGYEQYF. DNA for the CDR3: TGTGCCAGCAGCCCCCGGACAGGGGGCTACGAGCAGTACTTC.